This T cell receptor beta chain was documented in a study of cytomegalovirus exposure and HLA in healthy donors. PCR used 60 Vbeta primers and 13 Jbeta primers. Profiling relied on immunoSEQ multiplex PCR, and the TCRdb table lists in-frame clones only, not all of them. The table includes 150,000 to 200,000 clones, approximately 84% detected once. Overall study results and limits: Roughly uniform depth of sequencing across donors was assumed in presence/absence analyses.

Details on this clone: Its antigen is still unknown.

The receptor comes from a woman between 50 and 59 years old in good health and CMV-seropositive. The sequencing sample was made of PBMCs.

The CDR3 sequence: CASSLGAAQETQYF. The DNA for the CDR3 is TGTGCCAGCAGCTTGGGAGCGGCCCAAGAGACCCAGTACTTC. The V and J genes are TRBV4-2 and TRBJ2-5; tentative D call: TRBD2 (5 bases). V was shortened by 5 bases and J by 1 base, with 11 bases between the two germline ends. The CDR3 covers 14 residues. Germline V gene sequence: CDR1 LGHNA, CDR2 YNFKEQ.